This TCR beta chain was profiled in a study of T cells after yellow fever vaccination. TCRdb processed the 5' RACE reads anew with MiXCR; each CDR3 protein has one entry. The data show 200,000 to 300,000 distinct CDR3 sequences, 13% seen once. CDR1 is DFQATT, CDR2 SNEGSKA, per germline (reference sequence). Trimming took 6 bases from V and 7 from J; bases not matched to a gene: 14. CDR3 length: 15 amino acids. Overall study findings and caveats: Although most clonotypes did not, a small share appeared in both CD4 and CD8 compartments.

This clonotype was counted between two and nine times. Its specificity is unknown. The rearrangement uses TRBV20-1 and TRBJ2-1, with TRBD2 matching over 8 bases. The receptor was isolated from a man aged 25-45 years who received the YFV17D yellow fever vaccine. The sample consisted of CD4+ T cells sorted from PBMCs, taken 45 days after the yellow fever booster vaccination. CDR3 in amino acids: CSAPQQRERKNEQFF. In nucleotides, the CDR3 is TGCAGTGCCCCACAGCAGCGGGAGAGGAAGAATGAGCAGTTCTTC.